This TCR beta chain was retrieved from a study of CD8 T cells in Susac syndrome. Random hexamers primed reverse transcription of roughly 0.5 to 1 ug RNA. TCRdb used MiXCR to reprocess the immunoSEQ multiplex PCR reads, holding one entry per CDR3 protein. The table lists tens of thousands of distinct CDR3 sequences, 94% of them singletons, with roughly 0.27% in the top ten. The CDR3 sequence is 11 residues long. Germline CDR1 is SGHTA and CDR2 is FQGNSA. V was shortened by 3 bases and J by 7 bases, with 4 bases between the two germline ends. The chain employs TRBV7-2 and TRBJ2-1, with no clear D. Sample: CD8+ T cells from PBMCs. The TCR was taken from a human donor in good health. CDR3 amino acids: CASSLWNEQFF. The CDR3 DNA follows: TGTGCCAGCAGCTTGTGGAATGAGCAGTTCTTC.